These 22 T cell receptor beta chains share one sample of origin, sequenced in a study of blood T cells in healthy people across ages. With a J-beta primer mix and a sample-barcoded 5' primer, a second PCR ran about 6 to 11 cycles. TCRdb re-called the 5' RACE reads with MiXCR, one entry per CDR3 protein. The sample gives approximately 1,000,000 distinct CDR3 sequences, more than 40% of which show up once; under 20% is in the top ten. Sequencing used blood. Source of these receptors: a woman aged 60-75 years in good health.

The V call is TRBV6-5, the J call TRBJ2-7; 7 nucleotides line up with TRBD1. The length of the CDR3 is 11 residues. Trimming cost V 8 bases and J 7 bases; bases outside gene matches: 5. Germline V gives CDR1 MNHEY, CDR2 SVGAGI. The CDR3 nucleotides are TGTGCCAGCTACAGGGGTTATGAGCAGTACTTC. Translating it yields CASYRGYEQYF.

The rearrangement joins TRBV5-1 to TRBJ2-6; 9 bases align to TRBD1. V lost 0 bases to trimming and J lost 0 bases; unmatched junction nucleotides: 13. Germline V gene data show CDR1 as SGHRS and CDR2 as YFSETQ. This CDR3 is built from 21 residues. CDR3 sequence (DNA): TGCGCCAGCAGCTTGGAAGGAGGGACAGGGATGGGACACTCTGGGGCCAACGTCCTGACTTTC. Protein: CASSLEGGTGMGHSGANVLTF.

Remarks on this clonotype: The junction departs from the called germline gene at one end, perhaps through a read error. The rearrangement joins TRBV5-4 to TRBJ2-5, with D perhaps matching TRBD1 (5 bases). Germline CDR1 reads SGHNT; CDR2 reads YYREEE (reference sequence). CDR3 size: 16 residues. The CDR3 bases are TGTGCCAGCTGCTTGGACCCCCCTGACAGCCAAGAGACCCAGTACTTC. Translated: CASCLDPPDSQETQYF.

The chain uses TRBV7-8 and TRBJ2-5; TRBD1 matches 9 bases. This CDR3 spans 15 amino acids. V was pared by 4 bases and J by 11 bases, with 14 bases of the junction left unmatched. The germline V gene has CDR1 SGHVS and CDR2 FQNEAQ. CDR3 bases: TGTGCCAGCAGCTCAGCACGGACAGGGGACAATGAGCAGTACTTC. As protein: CASSSARTGDNEQYF.

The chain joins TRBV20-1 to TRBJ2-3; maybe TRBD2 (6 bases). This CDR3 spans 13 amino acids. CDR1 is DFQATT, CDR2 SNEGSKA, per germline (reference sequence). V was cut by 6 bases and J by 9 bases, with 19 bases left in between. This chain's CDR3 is CSAGSLVLSTQYF. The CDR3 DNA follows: TGCAGTGCCGGGAGCCTAGTCCTCTCCACGCAGTATTTT.

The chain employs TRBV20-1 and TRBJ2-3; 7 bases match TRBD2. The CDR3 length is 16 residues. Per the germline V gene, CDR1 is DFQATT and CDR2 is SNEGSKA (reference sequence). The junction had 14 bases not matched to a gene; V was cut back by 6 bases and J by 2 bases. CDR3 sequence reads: CSANAASGLPTDTQYF. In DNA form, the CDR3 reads TGCAGTGCAAATGCGGCTAGCGGTCTTCCCACAGATACGCAGTATTTT.

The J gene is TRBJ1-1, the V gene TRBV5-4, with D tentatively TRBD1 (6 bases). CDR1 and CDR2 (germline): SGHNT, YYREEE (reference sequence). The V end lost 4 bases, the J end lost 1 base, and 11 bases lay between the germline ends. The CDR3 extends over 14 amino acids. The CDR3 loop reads CASSTDRPNTEAFF. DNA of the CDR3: TGTGCCAGCAGCACGGACAGACCGAACACTGAAGCTTTCTTT.

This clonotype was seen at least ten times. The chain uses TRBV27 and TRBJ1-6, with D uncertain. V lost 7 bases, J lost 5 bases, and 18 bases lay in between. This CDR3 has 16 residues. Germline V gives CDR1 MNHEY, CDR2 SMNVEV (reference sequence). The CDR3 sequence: CASKPGGRSNNSPLHF. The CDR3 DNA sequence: TGTGCCAGCAAGCCGGGCGGCAGATCCAATAATTCACCCCTCCACTTT.

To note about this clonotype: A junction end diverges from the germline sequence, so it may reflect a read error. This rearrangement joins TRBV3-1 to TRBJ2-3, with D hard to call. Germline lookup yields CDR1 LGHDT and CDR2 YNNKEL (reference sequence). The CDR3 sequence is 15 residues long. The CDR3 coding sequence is TGTGCCAGCAACCAAGACGTGGGAACCACAGATACGCAGTATTTT. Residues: CASNQDVGTTDTQYF.

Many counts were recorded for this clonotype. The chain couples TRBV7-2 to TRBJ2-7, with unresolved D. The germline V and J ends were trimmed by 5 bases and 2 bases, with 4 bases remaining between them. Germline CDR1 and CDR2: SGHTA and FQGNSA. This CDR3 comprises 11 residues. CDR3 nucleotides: TGTGCCAGCAGCGTAACCTACGAGCAGTACTTC. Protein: CASSVTYEQYF.

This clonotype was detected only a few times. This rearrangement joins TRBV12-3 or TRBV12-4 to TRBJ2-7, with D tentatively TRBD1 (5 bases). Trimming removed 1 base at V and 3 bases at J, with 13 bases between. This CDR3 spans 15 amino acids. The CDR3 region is CASSLGPQGRYEQYF. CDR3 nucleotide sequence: TGTGCCAGCAGTTTAGGTCCCCAGGGTCGCTACGAGCAGTACTTC.

For the CDR3, the DNA is TGTGCCAGCAGCCCCGGGACAGGACTCGGGAGGCCTCCCACAGATACGCAGTATTTT. Its protein product is CASSPGTGLGRPPTDTQYF. V usage is TRBV14 and J usage is TRBJ2-3; maybe TRBD1 (8 bases). Germline V gene data show CDR1 as SGHDN and CDR2 as FVKESK. The germline V and J ends were trimmed by 4 bases and 2 bases, with 25 bases remaining between them. This CDR3 is built from 19 residues.

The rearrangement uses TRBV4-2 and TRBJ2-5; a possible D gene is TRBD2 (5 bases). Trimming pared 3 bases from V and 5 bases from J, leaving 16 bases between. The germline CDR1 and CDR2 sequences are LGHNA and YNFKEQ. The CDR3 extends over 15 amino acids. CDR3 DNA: TGTGCCAGCAGCCAGGGTGTGGGAGTTGGGGAGACCCAGTACTTC. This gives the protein CASSQGVGVGETQYF.

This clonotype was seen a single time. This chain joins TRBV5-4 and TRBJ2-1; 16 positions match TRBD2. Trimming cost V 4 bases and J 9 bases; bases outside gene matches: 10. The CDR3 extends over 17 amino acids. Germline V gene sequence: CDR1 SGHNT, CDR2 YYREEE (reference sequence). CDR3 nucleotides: TGTGCCAGCAGCCGTCCGGGACTAGCGGGAGGGCCCGGTGAGCAGTTCTTC. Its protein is CASSRPGLAGGPGEQFF.

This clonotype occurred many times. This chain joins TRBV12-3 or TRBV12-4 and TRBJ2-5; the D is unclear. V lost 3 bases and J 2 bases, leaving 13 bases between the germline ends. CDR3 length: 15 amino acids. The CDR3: CASSLDGRAQETQYF. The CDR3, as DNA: TGTGCCAGCAGTTTGGACGGACGGGCTCAAGAGACCCAGTACTTC.

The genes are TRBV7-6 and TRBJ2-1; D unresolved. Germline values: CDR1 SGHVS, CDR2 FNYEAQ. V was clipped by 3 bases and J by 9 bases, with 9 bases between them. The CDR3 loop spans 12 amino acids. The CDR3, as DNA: TGTGCCAGCAGCTTTGACACCCTTGAGCAGTTCTTC. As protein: CASSFDTLEQFF.

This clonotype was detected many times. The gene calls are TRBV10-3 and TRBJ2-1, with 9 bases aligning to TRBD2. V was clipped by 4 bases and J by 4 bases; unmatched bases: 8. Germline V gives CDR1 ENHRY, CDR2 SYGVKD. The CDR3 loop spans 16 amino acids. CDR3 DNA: TGTGCCATCAGTGTCCTAGCGGGAACGCGTTACAATGAGCAGTTCTTC. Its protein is CAISVLAGTRYNEQFF.

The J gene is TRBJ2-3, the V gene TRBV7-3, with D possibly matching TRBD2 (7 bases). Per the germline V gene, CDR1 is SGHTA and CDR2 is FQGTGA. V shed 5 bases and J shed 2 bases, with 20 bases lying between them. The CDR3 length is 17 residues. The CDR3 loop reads CASSPSPAGALTDTQYF. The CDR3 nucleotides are TGTGCCAGCAGCCCTTCACCCGCGGGGGCCCTCACAGATACGCAGTATTTT.

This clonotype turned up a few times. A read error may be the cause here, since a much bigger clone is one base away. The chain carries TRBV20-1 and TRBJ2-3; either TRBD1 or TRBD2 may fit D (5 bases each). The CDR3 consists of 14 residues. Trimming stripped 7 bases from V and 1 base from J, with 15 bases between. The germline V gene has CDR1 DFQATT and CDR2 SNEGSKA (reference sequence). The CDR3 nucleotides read TGCAGTGTCAGAGGGACGGCTCGCACAGATACGCAGTATTTT. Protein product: CSVRGTARTDTQYF.

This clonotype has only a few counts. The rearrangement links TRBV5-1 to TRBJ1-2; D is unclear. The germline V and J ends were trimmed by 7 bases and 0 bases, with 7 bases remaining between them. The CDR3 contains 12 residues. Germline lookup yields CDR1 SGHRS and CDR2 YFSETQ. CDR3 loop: CASGNPNYGYTF. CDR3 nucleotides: TGCGCCAGCGGAAATCCTAACTATGGCTACACCTTC.

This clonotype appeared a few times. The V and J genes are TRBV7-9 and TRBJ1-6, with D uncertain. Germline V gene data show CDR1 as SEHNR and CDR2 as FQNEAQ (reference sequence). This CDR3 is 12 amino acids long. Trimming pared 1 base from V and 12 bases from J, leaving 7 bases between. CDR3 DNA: TGTGCCAGCAGCTTAGACTCAGAACCCCTCCACTTT. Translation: CASSLDSEPLHF.

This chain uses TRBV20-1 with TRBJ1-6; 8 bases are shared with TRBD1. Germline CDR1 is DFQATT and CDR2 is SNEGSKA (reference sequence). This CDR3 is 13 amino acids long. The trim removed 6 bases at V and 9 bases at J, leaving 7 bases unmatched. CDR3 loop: CSAPTGVSSPLHF. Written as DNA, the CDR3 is TGCAGTGCCCCGACAGGGGTCAGTTCACCCCTCCACTTT.